These 2 T cell receptor beta chains share one sample of origin, sequenced in a study of T cell repertoires in chronic hepatitis B. Sequencing was performed with immunoSEQ multiplex PCR; in TCRdb, only in-frame clones are kept and a portion is missing. This table lists roughly 8 clones. The sequencing sample was made of HBV polymerase (pol387) epitope-specific CD8+ T cells from PBMCs. The source of these receptors is a human donor with chronic hepatitis B virus infection.

V usage is TRBV11-2 and J usage is TRBJ2-6; D is uncertain. V was trimmed by 5 bases and J by 5 bases, leaving 22 bases between them. Germline V gives CDR1 SGHAT, CDR2 FQNNGV. This CDR3 is 18 amino acids long. CDR3 nucleotides: TGTGCCAGCAGCGACACCTTCAAGCAACAAAGTCGGGCCAACGTCCTGACTTTC. Protein: CASSDTFKQQSRANVLTF.

This clone appeared a few times. V usage is TRBV9 and J usage is TRBJ2-1, with 8 nucleotides matching TRBD1. Unmatched junction bases numbered 14, after V lost 4 bases and J lost 8 bases. CDR3 length equals 16 residues. Germline V gene lookup returns CDR1 SGDLS and CDR2 YYNGEE. The CDR3 loop reads CASSRISGGEIYEQFF. The CDR3 DNA is TGTGCCAGCAGCCGCATTTCAGGGGGCGAGATCTATGAGCAGTTCTTC.